Following are 23 T cell receptor beta chains from one sample sequenced in a study of cytomegalovirus exposure and HLA in healthy donors. The PCR made use of 60 Vbeta and 13 Jbeta primers. Clones were sequenced by immunoSEQ multiplex PCR, and TCRdb holds only the in-frame ones, with some missing. The sample carries 310,000 or so clones, approximately 90% recorded once. Sequencing input: PBMCs. The receptors originated from a woman aged 18-29 years in good health and CMV-seronegative.

The rearrangement links TRBV29-1 to TRBJ2-3, with a possible D match to TRBD2 (5 bases). Trimming took 3 bases from V and 4 from J, leaving 14 bases between them. Germline CDR1 reads SQVTM; CDR2 reads ANQGSEA. CDR3 length equals 14 residues. The CDR3 nucleotides are TGCAGCGTTGATGGACTCCCACCCTCAGATACGCAGTATTTT. It codes for CSVDGLPPSDTQYF.

The chain has TRBV5-4 and TRBJ2-5; 9 positions match TRBD2. There are 14 residues in the CDR3. Germline V gene sequence: CDR1 SGHNT, CDR2 YYREEE (reference sequence). The V and J ends lost 0 bases and 5 bases, in that order; junction bases with no gene match: 2. The CDR3 DNA is TGTGCCAGCAGCTTGGGGCTAGCGGGGGAGACCCAGTACTTC. It encodes CASSLGLAGETQYF.

This rearrangement joins TRBV15 to TRBJ2-5; perhaps TRBD2 as D (5 bases). Between the trimmed V and J ends, which lost 0 bases and 5 bases, there was a span of 16 bases. Germline V lookup: CDR1 LNHNV, CDR2 YYDKDF (reference sequence). The CDR3 runs to 16 residues. CDR3 loop: CATSREGLPRGETQYF. CDR3 in DNA: TGTGCCACCAGCAGAGAGGGTTTGCCCCGAGGGGAGACCCAGTACTTC.

The V gene is TRBV13, the J gene TRBJ2-1; 13 nucleotides line up with TRBD2. The ends lost 4 bases at V and 1 base at J; junction bases unmatched: 4. Germline V gene data show CDR1 as PRHDT and CDR2 as FYEKMQ (reference sequence). This CDR3 region has 17 residues. The DNA for the CDR3 is TGTGCCAGCAGCTCGATGACTAGCGGGGGGTCCTACAATGAGCAGTTCTTC. Translated: CASSSMTSGGSYNEQFF.

This chain connects TRBV7-9 to TRBJ2-5, with 13 bases fitting TRBD2. The CDR3 consists of 18 residues. Losses at the gene ends were 1 base for V and 4 bases for J; bases not matched to a gene: 9. Germline CDR1 SEHNR, CDR2 FQNEAQ (reference sequence). The CDR3 region is CASSLGLAGGQVGETQYF. The CDR3 DNA follows: TGTGCCAGCAGCTTAGGACTAGCGGGGGGACAAGTAGGAGAGACCCAGTACTTC.

This chain uses TRBV6-6 with TRBJ1-5; unclear D gene. The CDR3 loop spans 12 amino acids. Deletions cut 0 bases from V and 5 bases from J, with 2 bases between. Per germline, CDR1 MNHNY and CDR2 SVGAGI (reference sequence). The CDR3 nucleotides are TGTGCCAGCAGTTACTCCTATCAGCCCCAGCATTTT. Its protein is CASSYSYQPQHF.

V is TRBV25-1 and J is TRBJ2-5, with D possibly TRBD1 on 5 matching bases. The CDR3 totals 13 residues. The germline gives CDR1 MGHDK, CDR2 SYGVNS. Trimming took off 4 bases at V and 5 bases at J, with 11 bases between the two ends. CDR3 loop: CASSGRQGETQYF. The DNA of the CDR3 is TGTGCCAGCAGTGGCCGCCAGGGTGAGACCCAGTACTTC.

The genes are TRBV9 and TRBJ2-2; tentatively, D is TRBD2 (6 bases). There are 15 residues in the CDR3. The ends were cut back, 10 bases at V and 6 bases at J, with 22 bases in the middle. Germline values: CDR1 SGDLS, CDR2 YYNGEE. The CDR3 here is CAEQSAGRAAGELFF. As DNA, the CDR3 is TGTGCCGAACAATCGGCCGGGAGAGCCGCCGGGGAGCTGTTTTTT.

Worth noting for this clone: Other DNA sequences in this specimen translate into the identical CDR3. The chain is built from TRBV11-3 and TRBJ1-1; D remains unclear. The CDR3 has 15 amino acids. V lost 1 base and J 1 base, leaving 10 bases between the germline ends. Looked up from germline, CDR1 is SGHNT and CDR2 is YENEEA. CDR3 in DNA: TGTGCCAGCAGCTTAGGTCGGGGATCGAACACTGAAGCTTTCTTT. This gives the protein CASSLGRGSNTEAFF.

The chain links TRBV29-1 to TRBJ2-5; 7 bases line up with TRBD1. J lost 2 bases, V lost 6 bases, and 12 bases had no gene match. Looked up from germline, CDR1 is SQVTM and CDR2 is ANQGSEA. The CDR3 sequence is 15 residues long. DNA for the CDR3: TGCAGCGTCCCGACCCGGGGACAGAGACAAGAGACCCAGTACTTC. It yields the protein CSVPTRGQRQETQYF.

The chain is built from TRBV27 and TRBJ1-1; no definite D call. Germline V gene sequence: CDR1 MNHEY, CDR2 SMNVEV (reference sequence). The germline V and J ends were trimmed by 5 bases and 4 bases, with 35 bases remaining between them. The CDR3 contains 21 residues. CDR3 in DNA: TGTGCCAGCAGTATGGACTGGCGCCCGTGGAACCTCGTGAGAGCCGGCACTGAAGCTTTCTTT. Encoded protein: CASSMDWRPWNLVRAGTEAFF.

The J gene is TRBJ2-1, the V gene TRBV28, with a tentative D call TRBD2 (5 bases). V was clipped by 3 bases and J by 6 bases, with 12 bases between them. CDR1 is MDHEN and CDR2 is SYDVKM in the germline V gene. The CDR3 has 14 amino acids. The CDR3 bases are TGTGCCAGCAGTTTCCCCGGGGTTCCCAATGAGCAGTTCTTC. Amino acid sequence: CASSFPGVPNEQFF.

V gene TRBV19 combines with J gene TRBJ1-3; weak D call: TRBD1 (6 bases). Trimming left V 7 bases short and J 4 bases short, with 17 bases between. Germline V lookup: CDR1 LNHDA, CDR2 SQIVND (reference sequence). The CDR3 is made up of 15 amino acids. The CDR3 protein is CASTDRPRSGNTIYF. For the CDR3, the DNA is TGTGCCAGTACTGACAGGCCCAGGTCAGGAAACACCATATATTTT.

A single count supports this clone. The rearrangement joins TRBV29-1 to TRBJ1-2; 10 nucleotides align to TRBD1. Germline loops: CDR1 SQVTM, CDR2 ANQGSEA. The CDR3 runs to 13 residues. The V gene end was trimmed by 6 bases and the J gene end by 4 bases; junction bases not matched to a gene: 5. This chain's CDR3 is CSVDGDRGYGYTF. CDR3 in DNA: TGCAGCGTCGACGGGGACAGGGGCTATGGCTACACCTTC.

The chain employs TRBV10-2 and TRBJ1-5, with TRBD1 identical over 8 bases. The CDR3 loop spans 15 amino acids. The germline CDR1 and CDR2 sequences are WSHSY and SAAADI. V lost 2 bases to trimming and J lost 7 bases; unmatched junction nucleotides: 7. CDR3 in amino acids: CASSEQGAGRQPQHF. In nucleotides, the CDR3 is TGCGCCAGCAGTGAGCAGGGGGCGGGGAGGCAGCCCCAGCATTTT.

This rearrangement joins TRBV5-6 to TRBJ2-7, with no clear D. From germline, CDR1 is SGHDT and CDR2 YYEEEE. V lost 2 bases to trimming and J lost 2 bases, with 5 bases between them. The CDR3 covers 12 residues. CDR3 amino acids: CASSFGTYEQYF. CDR3 in DNA: TGTGCCAGCAGCTTTGGCACCTACGAGCAGTACTTC.

The chain carries TRBV13 and TRBJ1-2; D uncertain. The CDR3 contains 13 residues. In germline, CDR1 is PRHDT, CDR2 FYEKMQ (reference sequence). With 5 bases removed from V and 2 bases from J, the gap between germline ends came to 9 bases. CDR3 protein: CASSPQANYGYTF. The CDR3 DNA follows: TGTGCCAGCAGCCCTCAGGCGAACTATGGCTACACCTTC.

The J gene is TRBJ1-1, the V gene TRBV7-8; a possible D gene is TRBD1 (6 bases). V was clipped by 3 bases and J by 4 bases, with 12 bases between them. Germline assignment: CDR1 SGHVS and CDR2 FQNEAQ. The CDR3 has 14 amino acids. CDR3 nucleotides: TGTGCCAGCAGCTTCGGGAGGGGGACCACTGAAGCTTTCTTT. Protein product: CASSFGRGTTEAFF. The entire variable domain, with the rest obtained from reference TRBV7-8 and TRBJ1-1, is as follows: GAGVSQSPRYKVAKRGQDVALRCDPISGHVSLFWYQQALGQGPEFLTYFQNEAQLDKSGLPSDRFFAERPEGSVSTLKIQRTQQEDSAVYLCASSFGRGTTEAFFGQGTRLTVV.

This clone was seen once. V and J are TRBV7-2 and TRBJ1-3, with D hard to call. This CDR3 is built from 16 residues. V lost 5 bases and J lost 0, with 14 bases in between. The germline gives CDR1 SGHTA, CDR2 FQGNSA. CDR3 in amino acids: CASSPGRLISGNTIYF. The CDR3 DNA follows: TGTGCCAGCAGCCCCGGACGACTAATCTCTGGAAACACCATATATTTT.

The chain has TRBV6-5 and TRBJ2-5, with 8 bases aligning to TRBD2. The tail of the sequence fits TRBJ2-7 better, so the J call may be wrong. The CDR3 has 14 residues. The germline V gene has CDR1 MNHEY and CDR2 SVGAGI. The CDR3: CASSYVPGGYEQYF. The CDR3 DNA reads as TGTGCCAGCAGTTACGTGCCGGGGGGGTACGAGCAGTACTTC.

The chain couples TRBV10-2 to TRBJ2-5; TRBD2 matches at 14 bases. The germline gives CDR1 WSHSY, CDR2 SAAADI. V lost 8 bases and J lost 7; bases outside the gene matches: 9. The CDR3 totals 15 residues. The CDR3 is CASGGRGTSGGTQYF. For the CDR3, the DNA is TGCGCCAGCGGGGGTAGAGGGACTAGCGGGGGGACCCAGTACTTC.

The table lists this clone with a count of one. This chain joins TRBV6-5 and TRBJ2-7, with D perhaps matching TRBD2 (6 bases). Germline CDR1 is MNHEY and CDR2 is SVGAGI. The CDR3 is made up of 13 amino acids. The V end lost 5 bases, the J end lost 5 bases, and 13 bases lay between the germline ends. The CDR3 DNA is TGTGCCAGCAGTGATGGAGGGGCCCACGAGCAGTACTTC. This codes for CASSDGGAHEQYF.

The chain joins TRBV10-3 to TRBJ1-4; perhaps TRBD1 as D (5 bases). The germline V gene has CDR1 ENHRY and CDR2 SYGVKD. V gave up 6 bases and J gave up 0 bases, with 11 bases separating them. CDR3 size: 15 residues. The CDR3 coding sequence is TGTGCCATCAGCAGGGATTTCGCAACTAATGAAAAACTGTTTTTT. Translating gives CAISRDFATNEKLFF.